A selection of T cell receptor beta chains follows, all from one sample in a study of blood T cell repertoires in COVID-19. This table comes from immunoSEQ multiplex PCR, and its TCRdb copy is limited to in-frame clones, with some not included. The table has 200,000 to 250,000 clones, around 80% seen once. The specimen sequenced was PBMCs or T cells enriched from blood (not recorded which). These receptors originate from a man aged 55 to 70 who had recovered from COVID-19. CDR3s include the opening cysteine and the closing phenylalanine or tryptophan. The D gene is left open where the match is weak. Clone size is given for some rows only: seen once, a few or many times, or a class if the clone is expanded.

D: TRBD2
size: NA
J: TRBJ2-7
V: TRBV27
DNA: TGTGCCAGCAGACTAGCGGGGGGAAAATTCTACGAGCAGTACTTC
CDR3: CASRLAGGKFYEQYF

D: NA
size: NA
J: TRBJ2-4
V: TRBV5-8
DNA: TGTGCCAGCAGCTTGCAGGGGCCGCTTTATCAGTACTTC
CDR3: CASSLQGPLYQYF

D: NA
size: NA
J: TRBJ1-1
V: TRBV3-1/TRBV3-2
DNA: TGTGCCAGCAGCCAGGGCCCCGACAGGGCTTTCTTT
CDR3: CASSQGPDRAFF

D: NA
size: NA
J: TRBJ1-5
V: TRBV5-6
DNA: TGTGCCAGCAGCTCGGGCCCAGGGCTTAATCAGCCCCAGCATTTT
CDR3: CASSSGPGLNQPQHF

D: NA
size: NA
J: TRBJ2-7
V: TRBV11-3
DNA: TGTGCCAGCAGCTTAGGGCAGGGTCGAGCCTACGAGCAGTACTTC
CDR3: CASSLGQGRAYEQYF

D: NA
size: NA
J: TRBJ2-7
V: TRBV14
DNA: TGTGCCAGCAGCCAAGGCGGATACACCTACGAGCAGTACTTC
CDR3: CASSQGGYTYEQYF

D: TRBD1
size: NA
J: TRBJ2-7
V: TRBV6-1
DNA: TGTGCCAGCAGTGAGCAACCACCCGGGACAGCGTCCTACGAGCAGTACTTC
CDR3: CASSEQPPGTASYEQYF

D: NA
size: once
J: TRBJ2-2
V: TRBV5-1
DNA: TGCGCCAGCAGCTTGGGGATCCGATCGGGCACCGGGGAGCTGTTTTTT
CDR3: CASSLGIRSGTGELFF

D: NA
size: NA
J: TRBJ1-2
V: TRBV1
DNA: TGCACCAGCAGCCACCAACGGCGGGATCTTGGGGAAAGCTACACCTTC
CDR3: CTSSHQRRDLGESYTF

D: NA
size: once
J: TRBJ1-1
V: TRBV11-1
DNA: TGTGCCAGCAGCTTAAAAAGGGGTAGGGACACTGAAGCTTTCTTT
CDR3: CASSLKRGRDTEAFF

D: TRBD1
size: NA
J: TRBJ1-6
V: TRBV14
DNA: TGTGCCAGCAGCCAAGGTCAGGGGGCTAATTCACCCCTCCACTTT
CDR3: CASSQGQGANSPLHF

D: TRBD1
size: NA
J: TRBJ1-2
V: TRBV12-3/TRBV12-4
DNA: TGTGCCAGCAGTAGGGGACAGAACTATGGCTACACCTTC
CDR3: CASSRGQNYGYTF

D: NA
size: NA
J: TRBJ1-1
V: TRBV7-2
DNA: TGTGCCAGCAGCTCAAGAGAACAAGCTTTCTTT
CDR3: CASSSREQAFF

D: TRBD1
size: NA
J: TRBJ1-5
V: TRBV7-8
DNA: TGTGCCAGCAGCTTCGAGACAGGGAATCAGCCCCAGCATTTT
CDR3: CASSFETGNQPQHF

D: NA
size: NA
J: TRBJ2-7
V: TRBV2
DNA: TGTGCCAGCAATGCTATTGCCCAGGCAAACAACGAGCAGTACTTC
CDR3: CASNAIAQANNEQYF

D: TRBD1
size: NA
J: TRBJ1-6
V: TRBV19
DNA: TGTGCCAGCGCGACAGGGATAGATTCACCCCTCCACTTT
CDR3: CASATGIDSPLHF

D: TRBD1
size: NA
J: TRBJ1-6
V: TRBV14
DNA: TGTGCCAGCAGCGCCGGGACAGAAACACCCCTCCACTTT
CDR3: CASSAGTETPLHF

D: TRBD2
size: once
J: TRBJ2-5
V: TRBV5-1
DNA: TGCGCCAGCAGCTTGTCTATAGCGGGAAACCAAGAGACCCAGTACTTC
CDR3: CASSLSIAGNQETQYF

D: TRBD1
size: once
J: TRBJ2-7
V: TRBV18
DNA: TGTGCCAGCTCACCTGGACAGGGACCGAGTTACGAGCAGTACTTC
CDR3: CASSPGQGPSYEQYF

D: NA
size: NA
J: TRBJ1-6
V: TRBV11-3
DNA: TGTGCCAGCAGCTCACGGGGAGGGAGGAATTCACCCCTCCACTTT
CDR3: CASSSRGGRNSPLHF

D: TRBD1
size: NA
J: TRBJ1-1
V: TRBV19
DNA: TGTGCCAGTAAGGGTTCGGGAAAGGGGGCCCACAACACTGAAGCTTTCTTT
CDR3: CASKGSGKGAHNTEAFF

D: TRBD1
size: NA
J: TRBJ1-4
V: TRBV3-1/TRBV3-2
DNA: TGTGCCAGCAGCCAGAGACAGGGACCAACTAATGAAAAACTGTTTTTT
CDR3: CASSQRQGPTNEKLFF

D: TRBD1
size: NA
J: TRBJ2-1
V: TRBV7-8
DNA: TGTGCCAGCAGCCGACGACAGGGACAGGCCAATGAGCAGTTCTTC
CDR3: CASSRRQGQANEQFF

D: TRBD2
size: few
J: TRBJ2-1
V: TRBV7-4
DNA: TGTGCCAGCAGCTTAGTGGCGGTTGGGAGGACTAGCGATAATGAGCAGTTCTTC
CDR3: CASSLVAVGRTSDNEQFF

D: NA
size: NA
J: TRBJ1-4
V: TRBV29-1
DNA: TGCAGCGTTCGCTGGGGGGGGACGGAAAAACTGTTTTTT
CDR3: CSVRWGGTEKLFF

D: NA
size: NA
J: TRBJ1-1
V: TRBV5-8
DNA: TGTGCCAGCAGCTTCGGACAGACGAACACTGAAGCTTTCTTT
CDR3: CASSFGQTNTEAFF

D: NA
size: few
J: TRBJ1-6
V: TRBV7-6
DNA: TGTGCCAGCAGCTTCTTGTCTGGGAAACGGGGTAATTCACCCCTCCACTTT
CDR3: CASSFLSGKRGNSPLHF

D: NA
size: once
J: TRBJ1-6
V: TRBV7-6
DNA: TGTGCCAGCAGCTTGGGAGGGGATTCACCCCTCCACTTT
CDR3: CASSLGGDSPLHF

D: NA
size: once
J: TRBJ1-6
V: TRBV11-2
DNA: TGTGCCAGCAGCCCCCTTGGGGGGGAAGGTTCACCCCTCCACTTT
CDR3: CASSPLGGEGSPLHF

D: NA
size: few
J: TRBJ1-3
V: TRBV5-1
DNA: TGCGCCAGCAGCGGGGGGACCGTGTTATCTGGAAACACCATATATTTT
CDR3: CASSGGTVLSGNTIYF

D: TRBD1
size: NA
J: TRBJ2-7
V: TRBV29-1
DNA: TGCAGCGTACAAGGGACAGGGAGGTCGTACGAGCAGTACTTC
CDR3: CSVQGTGRSYEQYF

D: NA
size: NA
J: TRBJ2-2
V: TRBV5-1
DNA: TGCGCCAGCAGGGAAGGACAGCCGAACACCGGGGAGCTGTTTTTT
CDR3: CASREGQPNTGELFF

D: TRBD2
size: NA
J: TRBJ2-5
V: TRBV2
DNA: TGTGCCAGCAGTGAAGCGTCCGGGAGGGGGACCCAGTACTTC
CDR3: CASSEASGRGTQYF

D: NA
size: NA
J: TRBJ1-2
V: TRBV7-9
DNA: TGTGCCAGCAGCGGACAGTACTATGGCTACACCTTC
CDR3: CASSGQYYGYTF

D: TRBD2
size: NA
J: TRBJ2-5
V: TRBV7-2
DNA: TGTGCCAGCAGCTCGCCGGGACTACAAGAGACCCAGTACTTC
CDR3: CASSSPGLQETQYF

D: NA
size: NA
J: TRBJ2-7
V: TRBV5-6
DNA: TGTGCCAGCAGCTTGGGTATCTACGAGCAGTACTTC
CDR3: CASSLGIYEQYF

D: TRBD1
size: NA
J: TRBJ2-1
V: TRBV11-3
DNA: TGTGCCAGCAGCTACGACAGGGGACCATACAATGAGCAGTTCTTC
CDR3: CASSYDRGPYNEQFF

D: TRBD1
size: NA
J: TRBJ1-2
V: TRBV7-2
DNA: TGTGCCAGCAGCCCTGGGACAGGGGGCGCCTATGGCTACACCTTC
CDR3: CASSPGTGGAYGYTF

D: NA
size: NA
J: TRBJ2-7
V: TRBV30
DNA: TGTGCCTGGAGTACAGGTACCCTTCCCGGACACGAGCAGTACTTC
CDR3: CAWSTGTLPGHEQYF

D: TRBD2
size: NA
J: TRBJ2-1
V: TRBV10-3
DNA: TGTGCCATCAGTGAGGGCTATAGCGGGGGCGGGGATGAGCAGTTCTTC
CDR3: CAISEGYSGGGDEQFF

D: TRBD2
size: NA
J: TRBJ2-7
V: TRBV12-5
DNA: TGTGCTAGTGGTCGCTCGAGCGGGGGTAACGAGCAGTACTTC
CDR3: CASGRSSGGNEQYF

D: NA
size: few
J: TRBJ2-7
V: TRBV4-3
DNA: TGCGCCAGCAGCCCGACCGTCGGAGCCTACGAGCAGTACTTC
CDR3: CASSPTVGAYEQYF

D: NA
size: NA
J: TRBJ1-2
V: TRBV9
DNA: TGTGCCAGCAGCCCCGGGACATTTTATGGCTACACCTTC
CDR3: CASSPGTFYGYTF

D: NA
size: NA
J: TRBJ1-1
V: TRBV5-1
DNA: TGCGCCAGCAGAACAGGGCAGAACACTGAAGCTTTCTTT
CDR3: CASRTGQNTEAFF

D: NA
size: NA
J: TRBJ2-7
V: TRBV20-1
DNA: TGCAGTGCTAGTCCCATCCAAGACAGATCCTACGAGCAGTACTTC
CDR3: CSASPIQDRSYEQYF

D: NA
size: NA
J: TRBJ2-3
V: TRBV3-1/TRBV3-2
DNA: TGTGCCAGCAGCCAAGAGGCAGGTGCGGATACGCAGTATTTT
CDR3: CASSQEAGADTQYF

D: NA
size: NA
J: TRBJ1-2
V: TRBV18
DNA: TGTGCCAGCTCAACAGGGTATTATGGCTACACCTTC
CDR3: CASSTGYYGYTF

D: TRBD1
size: few
J: TRBJ1-5
V: TRBV2
DNA: TGTGCCAGCACCTTCGGGACAGGGGAGAGTCAGCCCCAGCATTTT
CDR3: CASTFGTGESQPQHF

D: NA
size: NA
J: TRBJ1-6
V: TRBV10-2
DNA: TGCGCCAGCACCCTCTATCAAGGAGAGGACACCTATAATTCACCCCTCCACTTT
CDR3: CASTLYQGEDTYNSPLHF

D: NA
size: once
J: TRBJ2-3
V: TRBV29-1
DNA: TGCAGCGTGGAGGATAGCACAGATACGCAGTATTTT
CDR3: CSVEDSTDTQYF

D: NA
size: NA
J: TRBJ1-6
V: TRBV2
DNA: TGTGCCAGCGTGGACTACTATAATTCACCCCTCCACTTT
CDR3: CASVDYYNSPLHF

D: TRBD1
size: NA
J: TRBJ2-7
V: TRBV29-1
DNA: TGCAGCGTCATTGGCGGACAGGGTTTTTCCTACGAGCAGTACTTC
CDR3: CSVIGGQGFSYEQYF

D: NA
size: NA
J: TRBJ1-3
V: TRBV3-1/TRBV3-2
DNA: TGTGCCAGCAGCCAAGAAGCCAGGGCCGGAAACACCATATATTTT
CDR3: CASSQEARAGNTIYF

D: TRBD1
size: NA
J: TRBJ1-1
V: TRBV5-1
DNA: TGCGCCAGCAGCTCTGGGACAGGGGGCACTGAAGCTTTCTTT
CDR3: CASSSGTGGTEAFF

D: NA
size: NA
J: TRBJ1-4
V: TRBV19
DNA: TGTGCCAGTAGTATCGGCAGGGAATACGAAAAACTGTTTTTT
CDR3: CASSIGREYEKLFF